Detailed here is one TCR beta chain. Its cognate antigen is unknown. A quantity of about 0.5 to 1 ug RNA underwent reverse transcription using random hexamers. TCRdb reprocessed the immunoSEQ multiplex PCR reads with MiXCR, giving one entry per CDR3 protein. The sample has 100,000 to 150,000 distinct CDR3 sequences, just under 95% seen once. This record belongs to a study of CD8 T cells in Susac syndrome. Study-level information: When blood was drawn, patients with Susac syndrome were on intravenous immunoglobulin alone, on corticosteroids, or therapy-naive.

The study, taken as a whole, reports: Susac CD8+ cells expanded clonally the most in TEMRA cells and in active patients.

The specimen sequenced was CD8+ T cells from PBMCs. This receptor was obtained from a human donor with Susac syndrome.

In DNA form, the CDR3 reads TGTGCCAGCAGCTCAAGCGCGGGGAACGAGCAGTACTTC. It is translated as CASSSSAGNEQYF. The chain recombines TRBV7-9 with TRBJ2-7; a weak D match, TRBD2 (6 bases). Looked up from germline, CDR1 is SEHNR and CDR2 is FQNEAQ (reference sequence). V was shortened by 4 bases and J by 5 bases, with 12 bases between the two germline ends. The CDR3 runs to 13 residues.